This is a list of T cell receptor beta chains from one sample in a study of blood T cell repertoires in COVID-19. The repertoire was sequenced with immunoSEQ multiplex PCR; TCRdb's copy has only in-frame clones and lacks some. The sample has some 250,000 clones, 85% to 90% seen once. The sequenced material came from peripheral blood. These receptors came from a man in his sixties with acute or convalescent COVID-19. CDR3s include the opening cysteine and the closing phenylalanine or tryptophan. The D gene is left open where the match is weak. The listing skips clone size in some rows; elsewhere it reads once, few, many or a size class.

abundance,j_gene,v_gene,d_gene,CDR3aa,CDR3nt
-,TRBJ1-1,TRBV4-2,-,CASSRSPTGLGTEAFF,TGTGCCAGCAGCCGAAGTCCTACAGGGCTAGGCACTGAAGCTTTCTTT
-,TRBJ1-3,TRBV5-8,-,CASSLDRVMGGNTIYF,TGTGCCAGCAGCTTGGACAGGGTCATGGGTGGAAACACCATATATTTT
-,TRBJ2-3,TRBV7-9,-,CASSLSNRATDTQYF,TGTGCCAGCAGCTTAAGTAACAGGGCCACAGATACGCAGTATTTT
-,TRBJ1-4,TRBV6-5,-,CASSSTGTGNEKLFF,TGTGCCAGCAGTTCCACAGGGACCGGTAATGAAAAACTGTTTTTT
-,TRBJ1-2,TRBV5-1,TRBD1,CASSPGDSGEYGYTF,TGCGCCAGCAGCCCTGGGGACAGTGGAGAGTATGGCTACACCTTC
-,TRBJ2-3,TRBV9,TRBD2,CASSAGLAEGTDTQYF,TGTGCCAGCAGCGCGGGACTAGCGGAGGGGACAGATACGCAGTATTTT
-,TRBJ2-7,TRBV19,TRBD2,CASSRIPSGIVNEQYF,TGTGCCAGTAGTCGGATCCCTAGCGGGATTGTAAACGAGCAGTACTTC
-,TRBJ1-5,TRBV30,-,CAWSPSNQPQHF,TGTGCCTGGAGTCCCTCCAATCAGCCCCAGCATTTT
-,TRBJ2-1,TRBV6-2/TRBV6-3,TRBD2,CASSSTSGRAESYSYNEQFF,TGTGCCAGCAGTTCTACTAGCGGGAGGGCCGAATCTTACTCCTACAATGAGCAGTTCTTC
-,TRBJ2-7,TRBV9,TRBD2,CASSVEAGAYEQYF,TGTGCCAGCAGCGTAGAAGCGGGGGCCTACGAGCAGTACTTC
-,TRBJ1-6,TRBV28,TRBD1,CASSIRTGGRNSPLHF,TGTGCCAGCAGTATCAGGACAGGGGGGCGTAATTCACCCCTCCACTTT
-,TRBJ2-1,TRBV2,TRBD2,CASSALGTSGDNEQFF,TGTGCCAGCAGTGCCCTCGGGACTAGCGGGGACAATGAGCAGTTCTTC
-,TRBJ2-3,TRBV7-9,-,CASSFSMARVTDTQYF,TGTGCCAGCAGCTTTTCCATGGCCAGGGTCACAGATACGCAGTATTTT
-,TRBJ1-1,TRBV14,TRBD1,CASSRPTGGYTEAFF,TGTGCCAGCAGCCGACCTACAGGGGGCTACACTGAAGCTTTCTTT
-,TRBJ1-2,TRBV20-1,-,CSASPNYGYTF,TGCAGTGCTAGTCCGAACTATGGCTACACCTTC
-,TRBJ2-2,TRBV9,TRBD1,CASSVDRGLTGELFF,TGTGCCAGCAGCGTAGACAGGGGGCTTACCGGGGAGCTGTTTTTT
-,TRBJ2-7,TRBV11-2,-,CASSPSGRVEPRAYEQYF,TGTGCCAGCAGCCCGTCGGGCAGGGTTGAACCTAGGGCCTACGAGCAGTACTTC
-,TRBJ1-1,TRBV19,-,CASSTTGNTEAFF,TGTGCCAGTAGCACGACAGGGAACACTGAAGCTTTCTTT
-,TRBJ2-1,TRBV28,-,CASSFRRNYNEQFF,TGTGCCAGCAGTTTCAGAAGAAACTACAATGAGCAGTTCTTC
-,TRBJ2-1,TRBV11-3,-,CASSLSGGDEQFF,TGTGCCAGCAGCTTATCTGGAGGGGATGAGCAGTTCTTC
-,TRBJ2-3,TRBV30,-,CAWSVGGTTDTQYF,TGTGCCTGGAGTGTGGGCGGGACCACAGATACGCAGTATTTT
-,TRBJ2-1,TRBV4-3,TRBD1,CASSLTGGGNEQFF,TGCGCCAGCAGCCTCACAGGGGGCGGGAATGAGCAGTTCTTC
few,TRBJ1-5,TRBV27,-,CASSSQRNQPQHF,TGTGCCAGCAGTTCACAGAGAAATCAGCCCCAGCATTTT
-,TRBJ2-5,TRBV19,-,CASKEVSQETQYF,TGTGCCAGTAAGGAGGTCAGCCAAGAGACCCAGTACTTC
once,TRBJ2-5,TRBV29-1,TRBD2,CSVETSGRAETQYF,TGCAGCGTTGAGACTAGCGGGAGGGCGGAGACCCAGTACTTC
once,TRBJ2-1,TRBV5-1,-,CASSLGGGLYNEQFF,TGCGCCAGCAGCTTGGGCGGGGGCCTTTACAATGAGCAGTTCTTC
-,TRBJ2-7,TRBV7-3,TRBD2,CASSMTGTSGYEQYF,TGTGCCAGCAGCATGACCGGGACTAGCGGGTACGAGCAGTACTTC
-,TRBJ1-3,TRBV15,-,CATSRDHTGNTIYF,TGTGCCACCAGCAGAGATCACACTGGAAACACCATATATTTT
-,TRBJ1-2,TRBV24-1,-,CATSDLRAGTYGYTF,TGTGCCACCAGTGATTTGCGGGCGGGGACCTATGGCTACACCTTC
-,TRBJ1-6,TRBV30,TRBD1,CAWSVGTENSPLHF,TGTGCCTGGAGTGTAGGGACAGAGAATTCACCCCTCCACTTT
-,TRBJ2-7,TRBV30,TRBD2,CAWRAGTSGKEQYF,TGTGCCTGGAGAGCGGGGACTAGCGGGAAAGAGCAGTACTTC
once,TRBJ2-1,TRBV5-6,-,CASSFLRVEQFF,TGTGCCAGCAGCTTCTTGAGGGTTGAGCAGTTCTTC
-,TRBJ1-1,TRBV14,-,CASSPLGGNTEAFF,TGTGCCAGCAGCCCTCTAGGGGGGAACACTGAAGCTTTCTTT
-,TRBJ1-1,TRBV2,TRBD1,CASKGSWGQGFEAFF,TGTGCCAGCAAGGGGAGCTGGGGACAGGGCTTCGAAGCTTTCTTT
-,TRBJ2-6,TRBV27,TRBD1,CASGGQASGANVLTF,TGTGCCAGCGGAGGACAGGCGAGCGGGGCCAACGTCCTGACTTTC
-,TRBJ2-7,TRBV27,TRBD1,CASSPTGQAGYEQYF,TGTGCCAGCAGTCCAACGGGACAGGCGGGTTACGAGCAGTACTTC
-,TRBJ2-1,TRBV27,-,CASSFGGHEQFF,TGTGCCAGCAGTTTCGGGGGTCATGAGCAGTTCTTC
-,TRBJ2-2,TRBV30,-,CAWSQPGIKIGGELFF,TGTGCCTGGAGTCAGCCCGGGATTAAAATCGGGGGGGAGCTGTTTTTT
-,TRBJ2-7,TRBV6-5,-,CASTGGTYEQYF,TGTGCCAGCACAGGTGGAACCTACGAGCAGTACTTC
-,TRBJ2-5,TRBV9,TRBD1,CASSQRTGSTETQYF,TGTGCCAGCAGCCAGAGGACAGGGTCAACAGAGACCCAGTACTTC
-,TRBJ2-2,TRBV6-4,TRBD2,CASGRRLAGVNGELFF,TGTGCCAGCGGACGGAGACTAGCGGGAGTCAACGGGGAGCTGTTTTTT
-,TRBJ2-4,TRBV28,-,CASSPRGKNIQYF,TGTGCCAGCAGTCCCAGGGGCAAAAACATTCAGTACTTC
-,TRBJ2-5,TRBV7-2,-,CASSLDRGAETQYF,TGTGCCAGCAGCTTAGATCGCGGCGCGGAGACCCAGTACTTC
-,TRBJ2-3,TRBV5-1,TRBD2,CASSLAGSTSGITDTQYF,TGCGCCAGCAGCTTGGCGGGCTCGACTAGCGGTATCACAGATACGCAGTATTTT
-,TRBJ2-7,TRBV11-3,TRBD2,CASSLIGLADSYEQYF,TGTGCCAGCAGCTTGATAGGACTAGCGGACTCCTACGAGCAGTACTTC
-,TRBJ2-7,TRBV4-3,-,CASSQRGGAGYEQYF,TGCGCCAGCAGCCAAAGAGGGGGGGCAGGGTACGAGCAGTACTTC
-,TRBJ2-2,TRBV4-1,TRBD2,CASSQSPSTSGRRVTGELFF,TGCGCCAGCAGCCAATCACCCTCGACTAGCGGGAGGAGGGTCACCGGGGAGCTGTTTTTT
-,TRBJ1-1,TRBV20-1,-,CSARVRDEAFF,TGCAGTGCTAGAGTTCGAGATGAAGCTTTCTTT
-,TRBJ1-4,TRBV6-1,-,CASSERSGGKLFF,TGTGCCAGCAGTGAAAGGTCGGGGGGAAAACTGTTTTTT
once,TRBJ1-2,TRBV9,TRBD1,CASSPMGQGGYTF,TGTGCCAGCAGCCCCATGGGACAGGGGGGCTACACCTTC
-,TRBJ1-2,TRBV3-1/TRBV3-2,-,CASSQALRAGYTF,TGTGCCAGCAGCCAAGCGTTGAGGGCTGGCTACACCTTC
few,TRBJ1-1,TRBV6-2/TRBV6-3,-,CASSYSDTGFHTEAFF,TGTGCCAGCAGTTACTCCGACACCGGTTTCCACACTGAAGCTTTCTTT
-,TRBJ2-2,TRBV7-3,TRBD2,CASSLTRGTSENTGELFF,TGTGCCAGCAGCTTAACGCGGGGGACTAGCGAGAACACCGGGGAGCTGTTTTTT
-,TRBJ1-1,TRBV7-2,-,CASSLVHRDTEAFF,TGTGCCAGCAGCTTAGTGCACAGGGACACTGAAGCTTTCTTT
-,TRBJ1-2,TRBV15,-,CATSRDRGGAGLGYTF,TGTGCCACCAGCAGAGATAGGGGGGGCGCCGGTCTTGGCTACACCTTC
-,TRBJ2-3,TRBV5-1,-,CASSLGLPLDTQYF,TGCGCCAGCAGCCTGGGACTGCCCCTGGATACGCAGTATTTT
-,TRBJ1-5,TRBV5-8,-,CASSGGLTSNQPQHF,TGTGCCAGCAGCGGGGGACTGACTAGCAATCAGCCCCAGCATTTT